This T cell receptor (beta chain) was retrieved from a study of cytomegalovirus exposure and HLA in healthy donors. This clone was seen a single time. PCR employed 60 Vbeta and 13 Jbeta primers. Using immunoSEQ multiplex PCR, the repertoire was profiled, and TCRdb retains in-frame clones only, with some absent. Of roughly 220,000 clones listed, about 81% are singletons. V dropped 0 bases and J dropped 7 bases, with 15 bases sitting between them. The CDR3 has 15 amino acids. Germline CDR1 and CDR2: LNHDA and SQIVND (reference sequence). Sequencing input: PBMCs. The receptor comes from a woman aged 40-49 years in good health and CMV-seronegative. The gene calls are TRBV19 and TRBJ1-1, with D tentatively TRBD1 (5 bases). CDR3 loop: CASSIDLGEQSEAFF. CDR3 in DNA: TGTGCCAGTAGTATAGATTTAGGGGAACAGAGTGAAGCTTTCTTT.